Here is one TCR beta chain with its context. No antigen is known for it. The CDR3 does not end in the conserved phenylalanine or tryptophan, so this is likely a read error. This sample is part of a study of CD8+CD57+ T cells in acquired aplastic anemia. The study, taken as a whole, reports: Found in both controls and patients were almost 30 CD8+ CDR3 sequences.

Patients picked for sequencing had shown CD8+CD57+ cell expansion detected by flow cytometry. There were no patients without severe acquired aplastic anemia. Genomic DNA acted as the template from which TCR beta VDJ combination and CDR3 sequence profiling were carried out. TCRdb processed the reads anew with MiXCR; each CDR3 protein has one entry. The sample includes around 200,000 distinct CDR3 sequences, about 62% of them seen just once. Sample: sorted CD4+, CD8+, or CD8+CD57+ T cells (not recorded which) from PBMCs. The receptor was isolated from a human donor with aplastic anemia.

The CDR3 sequence: CSARDGTEYGYTL. The CDR3 bases are TGCAGTGCTAGAGATGGGACAGAGTATGGCTACACCCTC. V gene TRBV20-1 combines with J gene TRBJ1-2, with 7 bases identical to TRBD1. This CDR3 is built from 13 residues. V dropped 0 bases and J dropped 5; count of bases not matched to a gene: 3. CDR1 and CDR2 (germline): DFQATT, SNEGSKA (reference sequence).